This T cell receptor (beta chain) is from a study of T cell responses to AZD1222 COVID-19 vaccine. About the research overall: Timing groups of about 4 and about 12 weeks for second doses were pooled.

Remarks on this clone: Its target is unknown.

There are 13 residues in the CDR3. V lost 3 bases and J 10 bases, leaving 10 bases between the germline ends. Germline values: CDR1 SNHLY, CDR2 FYNNEI. The protocol was immunoSEQ multiplex PCR, while the TCRdb copy is restricted to in-frame clones and leaves out a portion. Seen here are roughly 100,000 clones, 85% to 90% observed once, and the top ten hold roughly 25%. General study results and limits: Researchers report vaccine-associated CD4 TCRs spanning spike, with dominance at 160-218 and 743-854. None of the repertoires were sampled until the peak T cell response had passed.

This TCR was sampled from an adult in good health. J is TRBJ1-6 and V is TRBV2; D is perhaps TRBD1 (5 bases). The sample consisted of peripheral blood, taken on day 0 of AZD1222 vaccination. CDR3 residues: CASSEEEGSPLHF. The CDR3 DNA follows: TGTGCCAGCAGTGAGGAGGAGGGGTCACCCCTCCACTTT.